This T cell receptor beta chain was sequenced in a study of T-cell memory formation after mild COVID-19. The wider study: The study found TCR clusters largely donor specific.

Study-wide results and caveats: Mainly in CM and EM were contracting CD4+ clones; CD8+ were in EMRA. Clones contracting day 15 to 85 were balanced CD4/CD8; later expanders leaned CD4+.

After 5'RACE with constant-segment primers, TCR alpha and TCR beta cDNA libraries carrying sample barcodes and UMIs were obtained. Via MiXCR, TCRdb re-called the 5' RACE reads, giving one row per CDR3 protein. The table includes more than 300,000 distinct CDR3 sequences, 20% to 25% detected once. With respect to this clonotype: Its antigen remains unidentified.

With 4 bases clipped from V and 6 bases from J, the junction kept 3 bases outside the gene matches. The germline V gene has CDR1 SGHTA and CDR2 FQGNSA. This CDR3 comprises 13 residues. The specimen sequenced was PBMCs or a T cell subset sorted from them (not recorded which). This sequence was found in a man in his late teens or twenties who had mild COVID-19 (a few samples of this study predate the infection). Cell type and time point are not known. V is TRBV7-2 and J is TRBJ2-3; 8 bases are a match to TRBD2. CDR3 coding DNA: TGTGCCAGCAGCTCCCGGGGGGGGGATACGCAGTATTTT. Translating it yields CASSSRGGDTQYF.